This entry features one T cell receptor (beta chain) sequence. This sample is part of a study of T cells expressing NK-cell markers. TCRdb re-called the 5' RACE reads and catalogs CDR3 proteins one per entry, DNA excluded. In total, the table holds 500,000 to 700,000 distinct CDR3 sequences. The CDR3 sequence is 17 residues long. Germline CDR1 SGHRS, CDR2 YFSETQ. The TCR was taken from a man younger than 30 in good health. The J gene is TRBJ2-2, the V gene TRBV5-1; the D gene TCRdb calls, TRBD2, cannot be checked with no DNA. The specimen sequenced was blood T cells: a sorted CD56 or NKG2C T cell subset, CD4+ or CD8+ T cells, or bulk PBMC T cells (not recorded which). The CDR3 is CASSPRSLRANTGELFF.